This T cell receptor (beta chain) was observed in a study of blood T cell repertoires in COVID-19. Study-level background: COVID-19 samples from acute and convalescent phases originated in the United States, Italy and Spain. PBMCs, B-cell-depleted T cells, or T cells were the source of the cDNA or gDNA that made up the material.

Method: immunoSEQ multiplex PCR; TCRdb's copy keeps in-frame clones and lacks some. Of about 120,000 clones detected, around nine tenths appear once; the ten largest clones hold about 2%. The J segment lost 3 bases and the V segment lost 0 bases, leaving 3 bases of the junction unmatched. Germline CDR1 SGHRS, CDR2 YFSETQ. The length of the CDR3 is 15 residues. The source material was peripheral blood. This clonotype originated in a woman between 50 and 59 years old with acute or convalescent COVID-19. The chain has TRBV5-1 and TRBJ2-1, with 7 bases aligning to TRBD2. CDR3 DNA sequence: TGCGCCAGCAGCTTGGTGGGACTACTCTACAATGAGCAGTTCTTC. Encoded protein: CASSLVGLLYNEQFF.